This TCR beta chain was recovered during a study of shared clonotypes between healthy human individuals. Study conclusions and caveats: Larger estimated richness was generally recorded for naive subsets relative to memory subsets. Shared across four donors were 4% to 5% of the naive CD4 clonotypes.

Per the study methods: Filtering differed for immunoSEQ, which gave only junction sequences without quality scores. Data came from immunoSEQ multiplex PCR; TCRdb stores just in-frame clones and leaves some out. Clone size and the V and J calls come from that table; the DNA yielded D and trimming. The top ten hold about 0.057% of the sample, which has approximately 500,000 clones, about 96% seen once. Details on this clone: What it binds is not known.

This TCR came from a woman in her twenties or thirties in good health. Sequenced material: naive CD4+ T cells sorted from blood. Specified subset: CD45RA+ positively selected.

DNA for the CDR3: TGTGCCAGCAGCCTTACTAAAGGCGACGAGCAGTACTTC. Its translation: CASSLTKGDEQYF. The chain uses TRBV2 and TRBJ2-7, with no clear D. Germline CDR1 SNHLY, CDR2 FYNNEI. The V gene lost 6 bases and the J gene lost 5 bases, with 14 bases spanning the gap. This CDR3 comprises 13 residues. Variable domain in full (rest from reference TRBV2 and TRBJ2-7): EPEVTQTPSHQVTQMGQEVILRCVPISNHLYFYWYRQILGQKVEFLVSFYNNEISEKSEIFDDQFSVERPDGSNFTLKIRSTKLEDSAMYFCASSLTKGDEQYFGPGTRLTVT.